The 15 T cell receptor beta chains presented below share a single source sample, sequenced in a study of T cells in Graves' hyperthyroidism and ophthalmopathy. The TCR beta CDR3 regions underwent amplification using RNA transcripts as the source. The HTBI set primed first-round TCR CDR3 RT-PCR. TCRdb re-called the multiplex PCR reads with MiXCR, one entry per CDR3 protein. The sample yields under 750,000 distinct CDR3 sequences, roughly a sixth seen once. Sequences were obtained from blood. The receptors shown here come from a woman between 45 and 65 years old with Graves' hyperthyroidism that later progressed to Graves' ophthalmopathy.

Only a few counts were recorded for this clonotype. The chain carries TRBV12-5 and TRBJ1-2, with D hard to call. The V gene lost 4 bases and the J gene lost 8 bases, with 14 bases spanning the gap. In germline, CDR1 is LGHNT, CDR2 FRNRAP. The CDR3 loop spans 13 amino acids. This chain's CDR3 is CASGSTPGGGYTF. In nucleotides, the CDR3 is TGTGCTAGTGGTTCTACCCCAGGAGGCGGCTACACCTTC. The variable domain in full, with the rest retrieved from reference TRBV12-5 and TRBJ1-2, is DARVTQTPRHKVTEMGQEVTMRCQPILGHNTVFWYRQTMMQGLELLAYFRNRAPLDDSGMPKDRFSAEMPDATLATLKIQPSEPRDSAVYFCASGSTPGGGYTFGSGTRLTVV.

This clonotype was picked up many times. This chain links TRBV12-5 with TRBJ1-1; D not resolved. CDR1 and CDR2 (germline): LGHNT, FRNRAP. V was clipped by 3 bases and J by 4 bases, with 6 bases between them. CDR3 length: 12 residues. CDR3 nucleotides: TGTGCTAGTGGTTTCCCCACCACTGAAGCTTTCTTT. Protein sequence: CASGFPTTEAFF.

The chain carries TRBV6-2 or TRBV6-3 and TRBJ1-5; D not resolved. The CDR3 is 14 amino acids. Germline CDR1 reads MNHEY; CDR2 reads SVGEGT. V lost 2 bases, J lost 0 bases, and 5 bases lay in between. The CDR3 sequence: CASSYGVSNQPQHF. The CDR3 DNA reads as TGTGCCAGCAGTTACGGGGTTAGCAATCAGCCCCAGCATTTT.

The chain has TRBV7-2 and TRBJ2-7; the D is unclear. V was shortened by 0 bases and J by 10 bases, with 10 bases between the two germline ends. The germline CDR1 and CDR2 sequences are SGHTA and FQGNSA. This CDR3 contains 12 residues. The CDR3 DNA is TGTGCCAGCAGCTTAGCGCTCCGACGCCAGTACTTC. Protein product: CASSLALRRQYF.

J is TRBJ2-7 and V is TRBV15; possible D gene TRBD1, 7 bases. With 5 bases removed from V and 4 bases from J, the gap between germline ends came to 12 bases. The CDR3 consists of 13 residues. CDR1 LNHNV and CDR2 YYDKDF come from the germline V gene (reference sequence). The CDR3 sequence: CATSPQGGYEQYF. CDR3 nucleotide sequence: TGTGCCACCAGCCCCCAGGGGGGTTACGAGCAGTACTTC.

For this clonotype: A much larger clone differs by one base, so this may be a read error. The rearrangement uses TRBV18 and TRBJ1-4, with D maybe TRBD1 (5 bases). In germline, CDR1 is KGHSH, CDR2 LQKENI. V lost 4 bases and J lost 8, with 14 bases in between. The CDR3 covers 14 residues. The CDR3 loop is CASSQGLGKEKLFF. CDR3 DNA: TGTGCCAGCTCACAGGGACTGGGAAAGGAAAAACTGTTTTTT.

Comments on this clonotype: The conserved phenylalanine or tryptophan normally closing the CDR3 is absent here, so this likely arose from a read error. The chain has TRBV6-1 and TRBJ1-2; 10 bases line up with TRBD1. The CDR3 is 14 amino acids. The ends lost 10 bases at V and 8 bases at J; junction bases unmatched: 13. Germline V gives CDR1 MNHNS, CDR2 SASEGT. The CDR3 region is CATQGRQGASGYTL. The DNA of the CDR3 is TGTGCCACTCAGGGGAGACAGGGGGCGAGCGGCTACACCCTC.

This clonotype appeared many times. V usage is TRBV7-2 and J usage is TRBJ2-1; D possibly matches TRBD1 or TRBD2 (5 bases each). V was cut by 2 bases and J by 9 bases, with 14 bases left in between. The germline gives CDR1 SGHTA, CDR2 FQGNSA. The CDR3 is 14 residues long. CDR3 loop: CASSLPGGASEQFF. The CDR3 DNA reads TGTGCCAGCAGCTTACCTGGGGGAGCGAGTGAGCAGTTCTTC.

The chain carries TRBV12-3 or TRBV12-4 and TRBJ2-1; the match to TRBD2 covers 8 bases. V dropped 5 bases and J dropped 0; count of bases not matched to a gene: 27. The CDR3 is made up of 23 amino acids. CDR3 sequence reads: CASSARAIGRGVPWGSSYNEQFF. In DNA, the CDR3 is TGTGCCAGCAGTGCCAGGGCAATTGGGCGGGGGGTCCCGTGGGGAAGCTCCTACAATGAGCAGTTCTTC.

The chain recombines TRBV28 with TRBJ2-5; 9 nucleotides align to TRBD2. Unmatched junction bases numbered 7, after V lost 3 bases and J lost 5 bases. CDR3 length: 15 residues. Germline V gives CDR1 MDHEN, CDR2 SYDVKM. CDR3 sequence (DNA): TGTGCCAGCAGTTTCTTGCGGGGGGGCCGCGAGACCCAGTACTTC. Encoded protein: CASSFLRGGRETQYF.

V and J are TRBV19 and TRBJ1-2; D unclear. There are 13 residues in the CDR3. V shed 5 bases and J shed 3 bases, with 10 bases lying between them. Germline CDR1 and CDR2: LNHDA and SQIVND (reference sequence). CDR3: CASSVTRDYGYTF. In DNA, the CDR3 is TGTGCCAGTAGTGTGACTCGGGACTATGGCTACACCTTC.

This clonotype turned up a few times. The CDR3 sequence: CASKGTGDQFF. DNA for the CDR3: TGTGCCAGCAAGGGGACAGGGGATCAGTTTTTT. This chain uses TRBV2 with TRBJ2-2, with 10 bases fitting TRBD1. Germline V gene lookup returns CDR1 SNHLY and CDR2 FYNNEI. Germline trimming cut 7 bases from V and 16 bases from J; bases unmatched to any gene: 6. This CDR3 is built from 11 residues.

Of note for this clonotype: The conserved phenylalanine or tryptophan is not found at the CDR3 terminus, so this likely reflects a read error. V gene TRBV27 combines with J gene TRBJ1-1; TRBD1 is a possible D gene (5 bases). The germline CDR1 and CDR2 sequences are MNHEY and SMNVEV (reference sequence). This CDR3 comprises 13 residues. The V end lost 6 bases, the J end lost 8 bases, and 16 bases lay between the germline ends. The CDR3 coding sequence is TGTGCCAGCAGCTCCCAGGGTCCAGGGGAAGCTTTCCTT. As protein: CASSSQGPGEAFL.

The CDR3 protein is CASSYGGPLNTEAFF. The CDR3 nucleotides read TGTGCCAGCAGTTACGGGGGCCCCCTGAACACTGAAGCTTTCTTT. The V and J genes are TRBV6-2 or TRBV6-3 and TRBJ1-1, with a weak D call TRBD1 (6 bases). The ends were cut back, 2 bases at V and 0 bases at J, with 10 bases in the middle. The germline V gene has CDR1 MNHEY and CDR2 SVGEGT. The length of the CDR3 is 15 residues.

This clonotype was seen repeatedly, ten times or more. This chain uses TRBV11-1 with TRBJ2-3; TRBD1 matches 8 bases. The CDR3 sequence is 16 residues long. Germline V gene sequence: CDR1 SGHAT, CDR2 FQDESV (reference sequence). V was pared by 4 bases and J by 4 bases, with 10 bases of the junction left unmatched. CDR3 residues: CASSYRRGPSPDTQYF. CDR3 in DNA: TGTGCCAGCAGCTACCGCAGGGGGCCATCCCCAGATACGCAGTATTTT.